This TCR beta chain was profiled in a study of cytomegalovirus exposure and HLA in healthy donors. For the study at large: From roughly 180 million T cells, an earlier analysis saw approximately 110 million unique TCR beta sequences.

PCR used 60 Vbeta primers and 13 Jbeta primers. Profiling relied on immunoSEQ multiplex PCR, and the TCRdb table lists in-frame clones only, not all of them. The table shows 95,000 to 150,000 clones, with 65% to 80% occurring only once. V lost 4 bases to trimming and J lost 5 bases, with 14 bases between them. This CDR3 contains 14 residues. Per germline, CDR1 LNHNV and CDR2 YYDKDF (reference sequence). The sequenced sample consisted of PBMCs. The rearrangement links TRBV15 to TRBJ1-2; tentative D call: TRBD1 (5 bases). This sequence originates from a woman aged 40 to 55 in good health and CMV-seropositive. This CDR3 is CATSTEQGGYGYTF. In DNA, the CDR3 is TGTGCCACCAGCACGGAGCAGGGAGGATATGGCTACACCTTC.